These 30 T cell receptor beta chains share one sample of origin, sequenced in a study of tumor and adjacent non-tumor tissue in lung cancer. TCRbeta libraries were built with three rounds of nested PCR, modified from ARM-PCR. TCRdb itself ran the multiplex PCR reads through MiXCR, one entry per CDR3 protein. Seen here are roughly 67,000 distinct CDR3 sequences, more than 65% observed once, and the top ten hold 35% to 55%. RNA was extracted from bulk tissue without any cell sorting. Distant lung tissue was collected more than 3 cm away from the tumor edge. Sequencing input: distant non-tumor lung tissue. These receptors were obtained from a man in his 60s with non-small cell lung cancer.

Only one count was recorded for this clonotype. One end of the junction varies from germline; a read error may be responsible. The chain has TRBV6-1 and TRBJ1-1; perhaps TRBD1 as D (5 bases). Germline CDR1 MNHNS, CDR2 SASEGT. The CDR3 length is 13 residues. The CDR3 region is CTSTGVSNTEAFF. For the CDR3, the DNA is TGTACCAGCACGGGGGTGTCGAACACTGAAGCTTTCTTT.

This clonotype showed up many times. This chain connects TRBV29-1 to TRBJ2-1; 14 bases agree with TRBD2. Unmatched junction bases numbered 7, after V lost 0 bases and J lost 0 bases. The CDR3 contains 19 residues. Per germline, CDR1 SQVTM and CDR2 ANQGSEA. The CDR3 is CSVEDPGTSGGSSYNEQFF. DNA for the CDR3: TGCAGCGTTGAAGACCCCGGGACTAGCGGGGGTAGCTCCTACAATGAGCAGTTCTTC.

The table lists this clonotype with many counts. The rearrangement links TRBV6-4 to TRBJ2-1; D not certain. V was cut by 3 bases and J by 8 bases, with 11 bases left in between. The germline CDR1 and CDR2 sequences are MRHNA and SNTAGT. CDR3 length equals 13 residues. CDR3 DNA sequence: TGTGCCAGCAGTGAGTCCGTAGTCCATGAGCAGTTCTTC. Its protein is CASSESVVHEQFF.

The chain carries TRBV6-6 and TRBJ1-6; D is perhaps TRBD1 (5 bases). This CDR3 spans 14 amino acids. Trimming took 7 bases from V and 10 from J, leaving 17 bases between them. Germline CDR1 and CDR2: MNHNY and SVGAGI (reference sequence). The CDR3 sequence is CASNPRQGVSPLHF. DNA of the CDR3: TGTGCCAGCAATCCCCGGCAGGGAGTGTCACCCCTCCACTTT.

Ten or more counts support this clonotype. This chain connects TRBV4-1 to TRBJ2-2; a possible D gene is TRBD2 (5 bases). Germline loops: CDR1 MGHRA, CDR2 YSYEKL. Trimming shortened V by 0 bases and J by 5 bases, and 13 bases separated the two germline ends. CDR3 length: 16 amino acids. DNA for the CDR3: TGCGCCAGCAGCCAAGACCCGGGGTTGTGGACCGGGGAGCTGTTTTTT. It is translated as CASSQDPGLWTGELFF.

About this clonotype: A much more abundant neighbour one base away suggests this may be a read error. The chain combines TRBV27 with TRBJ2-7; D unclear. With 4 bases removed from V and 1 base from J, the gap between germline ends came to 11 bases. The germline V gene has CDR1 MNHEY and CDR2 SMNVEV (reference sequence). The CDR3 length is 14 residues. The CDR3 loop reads CASSSLPESYEQYF. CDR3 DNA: TGTGCCAGCAGTTCCCTACCAGAGTCCTACGAGCAGTACTTC.

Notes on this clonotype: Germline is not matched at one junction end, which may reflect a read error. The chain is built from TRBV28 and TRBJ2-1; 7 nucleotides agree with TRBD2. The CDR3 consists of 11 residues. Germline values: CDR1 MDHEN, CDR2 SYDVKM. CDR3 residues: CVSGPTSRRIF. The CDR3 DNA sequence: TGTGTCAGCGGGCCGACTAGCCGGAGAATCTTC.

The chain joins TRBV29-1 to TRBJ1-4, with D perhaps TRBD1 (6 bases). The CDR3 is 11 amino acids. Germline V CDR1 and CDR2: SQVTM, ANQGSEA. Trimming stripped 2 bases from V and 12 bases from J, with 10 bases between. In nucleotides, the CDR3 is TGCAGCGTTGAAACCGGGGGCGAACTGTTTTTT. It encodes CSVETGGELFF.

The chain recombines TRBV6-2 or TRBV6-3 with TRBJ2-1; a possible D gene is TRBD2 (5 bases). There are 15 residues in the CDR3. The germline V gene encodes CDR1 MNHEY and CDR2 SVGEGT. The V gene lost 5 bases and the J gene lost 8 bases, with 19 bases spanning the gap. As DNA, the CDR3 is TGTGCCAGCAGTCAAATAGGACTCTTTGGGGATGAGCAGTTCTTC. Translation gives CASSQIGLFGDEQFF.

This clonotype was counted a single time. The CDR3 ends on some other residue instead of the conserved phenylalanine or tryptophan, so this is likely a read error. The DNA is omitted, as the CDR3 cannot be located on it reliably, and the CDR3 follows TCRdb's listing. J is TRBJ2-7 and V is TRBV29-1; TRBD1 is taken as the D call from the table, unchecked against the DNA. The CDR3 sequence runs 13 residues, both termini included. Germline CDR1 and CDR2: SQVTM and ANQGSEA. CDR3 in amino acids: CSIDGGNPYEHYL.

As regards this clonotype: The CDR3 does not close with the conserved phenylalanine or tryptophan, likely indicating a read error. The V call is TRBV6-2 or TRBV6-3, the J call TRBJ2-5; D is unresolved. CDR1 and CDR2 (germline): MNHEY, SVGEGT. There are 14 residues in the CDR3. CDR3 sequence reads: CACSQLEWSETQYS. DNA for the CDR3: TGTGCCTGCAGCCAGCTGGAGTGGTCAGAGACCCAGTACTCC.

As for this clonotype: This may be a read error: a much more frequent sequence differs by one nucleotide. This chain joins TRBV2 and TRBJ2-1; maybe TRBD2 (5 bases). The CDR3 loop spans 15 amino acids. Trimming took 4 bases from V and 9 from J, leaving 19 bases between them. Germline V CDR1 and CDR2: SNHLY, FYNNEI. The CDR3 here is CASSGPAAPLGEQFF. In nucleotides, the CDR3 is TGTGCCAGCAGTGGGCCAGCGGCCCCCCTCGGTGAGCAGTTCTTC.

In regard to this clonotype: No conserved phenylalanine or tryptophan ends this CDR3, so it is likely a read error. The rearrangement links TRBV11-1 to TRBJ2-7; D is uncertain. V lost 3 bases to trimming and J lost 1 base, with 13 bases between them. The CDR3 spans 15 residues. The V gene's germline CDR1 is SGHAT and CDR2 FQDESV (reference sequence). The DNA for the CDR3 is TGTGCCAGCAGCTTTGGTAAAGGAACATCCTACGAGCAGTACTTG. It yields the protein CASSFGKGTSYEQYL.

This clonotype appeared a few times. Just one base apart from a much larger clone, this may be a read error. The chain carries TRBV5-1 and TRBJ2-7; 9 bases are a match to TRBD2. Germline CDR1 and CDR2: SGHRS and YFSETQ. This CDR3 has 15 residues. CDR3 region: CAGSYKTSGTYEQYF. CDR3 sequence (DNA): TGCGCCGGCAGCTACAAGACTAGCGGAACCTACGAGCAGTACTTC. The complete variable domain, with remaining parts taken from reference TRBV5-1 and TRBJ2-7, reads KAGVTQTPRYLIKTRGQQVTLSCSPISGHRSVSWYQQTPGQGLQFLFEYFSETQRNKGNFPGRFSGRQFSNSRSEMNVSTLELGDSALYLCAGSYKTSGTYEQYFGPGTRLTVT.

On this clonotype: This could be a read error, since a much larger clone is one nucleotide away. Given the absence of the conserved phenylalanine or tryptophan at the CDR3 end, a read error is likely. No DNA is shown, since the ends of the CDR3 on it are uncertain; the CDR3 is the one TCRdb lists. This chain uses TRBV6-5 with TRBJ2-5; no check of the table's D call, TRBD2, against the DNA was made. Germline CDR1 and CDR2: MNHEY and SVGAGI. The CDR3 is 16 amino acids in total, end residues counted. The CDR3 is CASLPRLAGVGETKYL.

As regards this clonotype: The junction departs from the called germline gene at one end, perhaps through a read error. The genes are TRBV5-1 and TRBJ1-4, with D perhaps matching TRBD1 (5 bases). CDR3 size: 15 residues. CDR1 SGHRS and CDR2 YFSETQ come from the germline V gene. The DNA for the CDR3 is TGCGCCAACAGCTCTGAGGGGTCAGCTAATGAAAAACTGTTTTTT. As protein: CANSSEGSANEKLFF.

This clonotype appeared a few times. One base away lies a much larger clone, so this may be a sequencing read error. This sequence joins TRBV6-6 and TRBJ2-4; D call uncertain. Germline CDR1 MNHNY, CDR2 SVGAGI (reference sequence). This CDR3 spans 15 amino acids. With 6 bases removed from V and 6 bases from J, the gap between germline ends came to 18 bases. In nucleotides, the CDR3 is TGTGCCAGCAGGACTGCCCGAACTGTGAGAAACATTCAGTACTTC. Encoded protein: CASRTARTVRNIQYF.

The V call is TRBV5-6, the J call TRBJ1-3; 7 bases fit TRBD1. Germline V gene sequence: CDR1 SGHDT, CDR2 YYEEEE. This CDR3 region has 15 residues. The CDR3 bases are TGTGGTAGCAGCTTGACAGGGCCCTCTGGAAACACCATATATTTT. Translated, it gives CGSSLTGPSGNTIYF.

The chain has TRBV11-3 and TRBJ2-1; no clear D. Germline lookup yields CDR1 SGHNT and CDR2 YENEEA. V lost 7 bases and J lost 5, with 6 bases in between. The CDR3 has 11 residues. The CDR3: CASTAHNEQFF. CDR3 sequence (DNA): TGTGCCAGCACCGCCCACAATGAGCAGTTCTTC.

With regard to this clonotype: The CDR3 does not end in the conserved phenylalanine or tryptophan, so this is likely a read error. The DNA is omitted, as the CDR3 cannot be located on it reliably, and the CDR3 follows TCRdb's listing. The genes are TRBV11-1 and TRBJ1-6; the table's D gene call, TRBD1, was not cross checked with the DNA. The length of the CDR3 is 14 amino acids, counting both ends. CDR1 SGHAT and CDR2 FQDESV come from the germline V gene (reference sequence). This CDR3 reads CASSSGDRKSLLQL.

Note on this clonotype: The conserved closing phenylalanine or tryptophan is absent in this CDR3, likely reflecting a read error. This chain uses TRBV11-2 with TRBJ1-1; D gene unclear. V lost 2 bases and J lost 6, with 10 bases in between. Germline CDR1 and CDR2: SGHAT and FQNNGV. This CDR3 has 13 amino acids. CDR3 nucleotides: TGTGCCAGCAGCTTAAGGGTCGGAGCTGAAGCTTTCATT. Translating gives CASSLRVGAEAFI.

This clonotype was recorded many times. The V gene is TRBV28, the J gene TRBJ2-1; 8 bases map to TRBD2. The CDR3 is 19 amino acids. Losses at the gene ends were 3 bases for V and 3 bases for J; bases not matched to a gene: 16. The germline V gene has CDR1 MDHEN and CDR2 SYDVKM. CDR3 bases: TGTGCCAGCAGTTTTGAAGGGACCGGATTAGCGGGAAGCTACAATGAGCAGTTCTTC. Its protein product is CASSFEGTGLAGSYNEQFF. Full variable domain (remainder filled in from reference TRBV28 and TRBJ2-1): DVKVTQSSRYLVKRTGEKVFLECVQDMDHENMFWYRQDPGLGLRLIYFSYDVKMKEKGDIPEGYSVSREKKERFSLILESASTNQTSMYLCASSFEGTGLAGSYNEQFFGPGTRLTVL.

The CDR3 sequence: CASRKGVDGELFF. Here the CDR3 DNA reads TGTGCCAGCAGGAAAGGGGTCGACGGGGAGCTGTTTTTT. V and J are TRBV6-5 and TRBJ2-2; the D gene is possibly TRBD1 (5 bases). The CDR3 sequence is 13 residues long. V shed 6 bases and J shed 7 bases, with 12 bases lying between them. CDR1 is MNHEY and CDR2 is SVGAGI in the germline V gene.

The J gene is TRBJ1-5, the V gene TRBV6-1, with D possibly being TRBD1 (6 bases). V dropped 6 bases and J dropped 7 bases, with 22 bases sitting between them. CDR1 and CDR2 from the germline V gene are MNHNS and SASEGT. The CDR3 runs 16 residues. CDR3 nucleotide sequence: TGTGCCAGCAGCCTACACAGGGATGAGTCCGTCCAGCCCCAGCATTTT. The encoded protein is CASSLHRDESVQPQHF.

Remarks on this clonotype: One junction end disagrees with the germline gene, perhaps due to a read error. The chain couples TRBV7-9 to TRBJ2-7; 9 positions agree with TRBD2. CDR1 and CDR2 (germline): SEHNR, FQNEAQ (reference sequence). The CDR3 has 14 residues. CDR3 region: CASSEGTSRSERYF. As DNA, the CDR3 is TGTGCCAGCAGCGAGGGGACTAGCCGGTCTGAGCGGTACTTC.

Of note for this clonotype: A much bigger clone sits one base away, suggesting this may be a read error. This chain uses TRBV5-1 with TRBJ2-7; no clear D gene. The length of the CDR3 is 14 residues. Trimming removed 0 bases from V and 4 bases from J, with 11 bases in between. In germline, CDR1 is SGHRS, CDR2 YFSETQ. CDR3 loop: CASSLGVSSYEQYF. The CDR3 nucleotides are TGCGCCAGCAGCTTGGGGGTCAGCTCTTACGAGCAGTACTTC. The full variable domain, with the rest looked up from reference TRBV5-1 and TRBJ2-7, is KAGVTQTPRYLIKTRGQQVTLSCSPISGHRSVSWYQQTPGQGLQFLFEYFSETQRNKGNFPGRFSGRQFSNSRSEMNVSTLELGDSALYLCASSLGVSSYEQYFGPGTRLTVT.

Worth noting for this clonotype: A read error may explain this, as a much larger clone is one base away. The CDR3, as DNA: TGCAGTGCTAGAGATCCCTGGGGCGATAGCTCCTACAATGAGCAGTTCTTC. It translates to CSARDPWGDSSYNEQFF. The V and J genes are TRBV20-1 and TRBJ2-1, with D possibly matching TRBD1 (5 bases). Germline V gives CDR1 DFQATT, CDR2 SNEGSKA (reference sequence). This CDR3 has 17 amino acids. Trimming took off 0 bases at V and 0 bases at J, with 15 bases between the two ends.

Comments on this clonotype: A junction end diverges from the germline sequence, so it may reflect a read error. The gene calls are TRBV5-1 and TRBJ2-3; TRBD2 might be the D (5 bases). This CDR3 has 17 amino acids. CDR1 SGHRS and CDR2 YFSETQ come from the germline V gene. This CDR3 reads CASSMSSGSPSIDTQYF. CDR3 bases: TGCGCCAGCAGCATGAGTTCCGGATCTCCTAGCATAGATACGCAGTATTTT.

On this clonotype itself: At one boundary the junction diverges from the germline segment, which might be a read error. The CDR3 here is CASREVRNLAADQYF. In DNA, the CDR3 is TGTGCCAGCAGGGAGGTCCGGAATCTTGCAGCCGACCAGTATTTC. V usage is TRBV6-1 and J usage is TRBJ2-7, with a weak D call TRBD2 (5 bases). Germline lookup yields CDR1 MNHNS and CDR2 SASEGT. This CDR3 has 15 amino acids.

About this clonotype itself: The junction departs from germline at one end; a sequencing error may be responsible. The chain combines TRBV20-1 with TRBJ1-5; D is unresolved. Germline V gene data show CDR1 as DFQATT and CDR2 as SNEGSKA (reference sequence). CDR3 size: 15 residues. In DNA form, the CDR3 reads TGCCGTGCTAGAGATCTTGGCAGACTCAAGCAGCCCCAGCATTTT. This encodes CRARDLGRLKQPQHF.